Below are 7 T cell receptor beta chains sequenced from a single sample in a study of T cells in Graves' hyperthyroidism and ophthalmopathy. Authors of the study amplified TCR beta CDR3 regions from RNA transcripts. During a first-round RT-PCR of the TCR CDR3, the HTBI primer set was used. A single record per CDR3 protein comes from TCRdb applying MiXCR to the multiplex PCR reads. The sample includes fewer than 600,000 distinct CDR3 sequences, around 15% seen only once; the top ten take about 15%. Sequences were obtained from blood. The source is a woman in her forties with Graves' hyperthyroidism.

The V gene is TRBV4-1, the J gene TRBJ1-6; 7 bases agree with TRBD1. The CDR3 runs 17 residues. V dropped 0 bases and J dropped 8; count of bases not matched to a gene: 10. Germline V gene data show CDR1 as MGHRA and CDR2 as YSYEKL. CDR3 nucleotides: TGCGCCAGCAGCCAAGAGAAAGGGGGCGTATTTTATTCACCCCTCCACTTT. The encoded protein is CASSQEKGGVFYSPLHF.

This clonotype was seen just once. J is TRBJ2-4 and V is TRBV20-1; TRBD2 might be the D (5 bases). V shed 6 bases and J shed 3 bases, with 15 bases lying between them. Germline-derived CDR1 and CDR2 are DFQATT and SNEGSKA (reference sequence). The CDR3 loop spans 14 amino acids. This CDR3 reads CSANIEGGKNIQYF. The CDR3, as DNA: TGCAGTGCAAATATTGAGGGTGGCAAAAACATTCAGTACTTC.

Comments on this clonotype: The junction does not match germline at one end; this may be a read error. The chain is built from TRBV13 and TRBJ2-6; the D is unclear. The germline CDR1 and CDR2 sequences are PRHDT and FYEKMQ (reference sequence). The CDR3 is 16 residues long. CDR3 nucleotides: TGTGCCAGCAGCCAGGAACAGTTATCTGGAGCCAACGTCCTGACTTTC. Its translation is CASSQEQLSGANVLTF. Full variable domain (remainder filled in from reference TRBV13 and TRBJ2-6): AAGVIQSPRHLIKEKRETATLKCYPIPRHDTVYWYQQGPGQDPQFLISFYEKMQSDKGSIPDRFSAQQFSDYHSELNMSSLELGDSALYFCASSQEQLSGANVLTFGAGSRLTVL.

This clonotype was detected only a few times. The chain has TRBV10-1 and TRBJ1-1, with D hard to call. Germline CDR1 is WNHNN and CDR2 is SYGVQD (reference sequence). V was clipped by 5 bases and J by 0 bases, with 10 bases between them. The CDR3 runs to 14 residues. The CDR3 loop reads CASSQDFMNTEAFF. CDR3 coding DNA: TGCGCCAGCAGTCAGGACTTCATGAACACTGAAGCTTTCTTT.

The chain uses TRBV7-9 and TRBJ2-5; TRBD1 matches 9 bases. The CDR3 is 16 amino acids. Germline trimming cut 4 bases from V and 5 bases from J; bases unmatched to any gene: 11. The germline CDR1 and CDR2 sequences are SEHNR and FQNEAQ (reference sequence). This CDR3 is CASSSFGTGMGETQYF. CDR3 nucleotide sequence: TGTGCCAGCAGCTCCTTCGGGACAGGGATGGGGGAGACCCAGTACTTC.

This clonotype has more than one count but fewer than ten. A much larger clone differs by one base, so this may be a read error. The chain combines TRBV2 with TRBJ2-4; 8 bases are a match to TRBD1. This CDR3 comprises 14 residues. The germline gives CDR1 SNHLY, CDR2 FYNNEI. The CDR3 nucleotides read TGTGCCAGCAGTACGACAGGGGTGAGAAACACTCAGTACTTC. Translating it yields CASSTTGVRNTQYF.

This clonotype was recorded many times. This sequence joins TRBV7-9 and TRBJ2-7, with D possibly matching TRBD2 (5 bases). The ends were cut back, 3 bases at V and 7 bases at J, with 13 bases in the middle. Germline V gives CDR1 SEHNR, CDR2 FQNEAQ (reference sequence). The CDR3 extends over 13 amino acids. CDR3 sequence: CASSLSETGEQYF. The CDR3 coding sequence is TGTGCCAGCAGCTTGTCTGAGACGGGGGAGCAGTACTTC.